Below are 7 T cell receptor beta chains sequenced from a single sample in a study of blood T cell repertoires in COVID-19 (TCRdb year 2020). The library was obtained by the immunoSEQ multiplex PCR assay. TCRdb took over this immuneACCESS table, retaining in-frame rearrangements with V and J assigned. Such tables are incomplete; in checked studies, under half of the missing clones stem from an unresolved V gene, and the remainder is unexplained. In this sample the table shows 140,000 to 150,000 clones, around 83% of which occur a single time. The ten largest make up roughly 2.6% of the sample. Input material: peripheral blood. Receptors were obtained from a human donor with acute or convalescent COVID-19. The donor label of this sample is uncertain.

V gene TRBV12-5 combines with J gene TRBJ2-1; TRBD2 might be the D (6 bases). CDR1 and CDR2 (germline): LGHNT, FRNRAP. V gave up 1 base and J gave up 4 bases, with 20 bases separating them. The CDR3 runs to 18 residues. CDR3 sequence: CASGLGPRGGALYNEQFF. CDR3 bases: TGTGCTAGTGGTTTGGGGCCTAGGGGCGGGGCACTTTACAATGAGCAGTTCTTC.

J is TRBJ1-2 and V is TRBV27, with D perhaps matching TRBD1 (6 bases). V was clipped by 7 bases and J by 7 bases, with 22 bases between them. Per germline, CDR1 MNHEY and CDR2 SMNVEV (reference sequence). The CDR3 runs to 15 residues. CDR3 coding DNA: TGTGCCAGCATGGGCCTAGGGGACAAAGTGAGTGGCTACACCTTC. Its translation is CASMGLGDKVSGYTF.

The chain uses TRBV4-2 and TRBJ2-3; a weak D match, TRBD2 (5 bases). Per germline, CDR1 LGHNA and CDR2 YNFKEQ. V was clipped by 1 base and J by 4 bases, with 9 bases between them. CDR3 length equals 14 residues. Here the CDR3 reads CASSQVLAPDTQYF. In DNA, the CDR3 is TGTGCCAGCAGCCAAGTTCTAGCCCCAGATACGCAGTATTTT.

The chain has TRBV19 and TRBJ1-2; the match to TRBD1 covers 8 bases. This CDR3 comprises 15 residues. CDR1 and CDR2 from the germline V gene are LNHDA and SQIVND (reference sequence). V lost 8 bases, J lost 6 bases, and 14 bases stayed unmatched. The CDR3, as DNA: TGTGCCAGTGCCCCCCTGGACAGGGATTTCGATGGCTACACCTTC. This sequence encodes CASAPLDRDFDGYTF.

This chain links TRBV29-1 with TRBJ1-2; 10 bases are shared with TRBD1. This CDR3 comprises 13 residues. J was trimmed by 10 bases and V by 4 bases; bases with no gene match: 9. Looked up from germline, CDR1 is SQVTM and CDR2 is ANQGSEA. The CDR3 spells CSVGGDRGTAYTF. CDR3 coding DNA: TGCAGCGTTGGGGGGGACAGGGGAACCGCCTACACCTTC.

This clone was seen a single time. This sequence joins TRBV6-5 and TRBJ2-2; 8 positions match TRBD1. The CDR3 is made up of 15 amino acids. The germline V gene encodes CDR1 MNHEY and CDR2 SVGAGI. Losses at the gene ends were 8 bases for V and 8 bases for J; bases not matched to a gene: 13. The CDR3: CASLGTGQPAGELFF. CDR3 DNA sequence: TGTGCCAGCCTTGGGACAGGTCAACCCGCAGGGGAGCTGTTTTTT.

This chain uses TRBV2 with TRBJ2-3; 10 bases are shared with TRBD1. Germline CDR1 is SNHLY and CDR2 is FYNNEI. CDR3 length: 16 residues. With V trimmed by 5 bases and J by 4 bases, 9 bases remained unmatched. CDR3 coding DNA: TGTGCCAGCAGTTACGGACAGGGGGTGTGGGCAGATACGCAGTATTTT. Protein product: CASSYGQGVWADTQYF.